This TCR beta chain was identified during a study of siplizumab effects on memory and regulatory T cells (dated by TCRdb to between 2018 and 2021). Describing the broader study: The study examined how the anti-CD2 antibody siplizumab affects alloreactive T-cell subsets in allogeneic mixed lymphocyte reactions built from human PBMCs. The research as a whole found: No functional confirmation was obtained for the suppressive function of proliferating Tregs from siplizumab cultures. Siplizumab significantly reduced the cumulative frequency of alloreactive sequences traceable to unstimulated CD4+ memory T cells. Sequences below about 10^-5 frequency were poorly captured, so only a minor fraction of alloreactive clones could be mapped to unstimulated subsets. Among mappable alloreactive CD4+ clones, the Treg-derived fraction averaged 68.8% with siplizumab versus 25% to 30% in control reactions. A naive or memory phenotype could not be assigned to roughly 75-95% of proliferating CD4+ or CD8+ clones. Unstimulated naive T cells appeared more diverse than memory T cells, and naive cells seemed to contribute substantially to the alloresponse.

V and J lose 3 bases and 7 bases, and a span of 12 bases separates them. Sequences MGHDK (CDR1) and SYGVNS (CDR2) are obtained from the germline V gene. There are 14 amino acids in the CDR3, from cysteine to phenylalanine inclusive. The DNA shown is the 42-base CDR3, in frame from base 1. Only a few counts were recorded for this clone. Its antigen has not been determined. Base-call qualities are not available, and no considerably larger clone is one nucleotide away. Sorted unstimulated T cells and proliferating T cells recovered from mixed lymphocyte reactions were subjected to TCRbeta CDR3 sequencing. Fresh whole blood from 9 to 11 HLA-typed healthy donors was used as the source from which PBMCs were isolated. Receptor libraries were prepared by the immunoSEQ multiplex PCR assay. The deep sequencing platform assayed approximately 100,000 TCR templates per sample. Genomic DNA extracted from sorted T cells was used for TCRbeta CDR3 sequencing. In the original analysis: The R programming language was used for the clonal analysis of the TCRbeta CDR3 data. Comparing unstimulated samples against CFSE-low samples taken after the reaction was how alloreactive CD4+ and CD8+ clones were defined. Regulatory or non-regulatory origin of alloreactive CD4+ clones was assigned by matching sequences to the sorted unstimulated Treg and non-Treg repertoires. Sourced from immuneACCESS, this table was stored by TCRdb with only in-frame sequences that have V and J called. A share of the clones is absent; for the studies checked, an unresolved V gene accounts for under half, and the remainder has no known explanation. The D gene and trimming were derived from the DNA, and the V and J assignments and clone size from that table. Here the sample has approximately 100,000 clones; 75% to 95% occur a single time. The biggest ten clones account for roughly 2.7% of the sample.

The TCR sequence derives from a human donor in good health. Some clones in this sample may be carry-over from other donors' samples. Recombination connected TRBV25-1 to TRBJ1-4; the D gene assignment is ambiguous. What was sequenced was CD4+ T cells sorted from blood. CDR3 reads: CASSDPEGSEKLFF. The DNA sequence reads TGTGCCAGCAGTGACCCCGAGGGAAGTGAAAAACTGTTTTTT.